This T cell receptor (beta chain) comes out of a study of blood T cell repertoires in COVID-19 (dated by TCRdb to 2018 to 2020). Broadly, across the study: The collaborator samples originated in the United States, Italy and Spain and spanned the acute and convalescent phases of COVID-19. The prospective study material was composed of cDNA or gDNA derived from T cells, B-cell-depleted T cells, or PBMCs. Subjects who had been exposed to COVID-19, were actively infected with it, or had recovered from it provided the deeply sampled blood TCRbeta repertoires that made up the dataset. A freely available public database, intended as a resource for researchers studying the immune response to SARS-CoV-2, is where the repertoires were released. Samples were obtained from the ongoing ImmuneRACE study (first 160 participants) and from about 1,300 subjects provided by 6 global collaborators. Nearly every sample came with metadata listing a de-identified subject ID, COVID-19 status, age in years and sex. Where HLA class I and class II types were available, the types were taken from metadata supplied by the sample provider, not from assay-based typing.

Here is what the overall study found, with its caveats: The quantity of clinical and demographic metadata differed by source and by participant and was supplied without curation.

The collaborating institutions used their own protocols to collect whole blood in K2EDTA tubes. For TCRbeta analysis, collaborators shipped samples in one of three forms: frozen whole blood, isolated PBMCs, or DNA extracted from either of those sample types. TCRbeta CDR3 regions were amplified from genomic DNA by means of the immunoSEQ Assay, a bias-controlled multiplex PCR. The study's processing was this. The number of nucleated cells in each sample was estimated from the amplification of reference gene primers within the assay. Sequence reads were collapsed and filtered to measure the absolute abundance of every unique TCRbeta CDR3 rearrangement. For each sample, productive Simpson clonality was calculated as the square root of Simpson's diversity index over productive rearrangements. The table comes from immuneACCESS by way of TCRdb, which keeps in-frame sequences with V and J called. Part of the clones is missing from these tables; in studies checked, under half for an unresolved V gene and the rest for unknown reasons. Clonal size and the V and J genes are those of that table, whereas D and trimming came from the DNA. This sample is represented by 100,000 to 150,000 clones; roughly 90% of them were singletons. Jointly, the top ten make up roughly 1.2% of the sample.

Trimming leaves V shorter by 0 bases and J shorter by 5 bases, with the junction holding 6 bases beyond the gene matches. Inclusive of the bounding cysteine and phenylalanine, the CDR3 is 15 residues long. The entry retains the CDR3 DNA only, 45 bases that are in frame from base 1. CDR1 and CDR2 (SGHRS, YFSETQ) derive from the germline V gene. A note on this clone: This clone's antigen is unknown. No qualities accompany the bases; no much larger clone lies one base away.

Sequencing used peripheral blood. The sequence was collected from a woman older than 75 with acute or convalescent COVID-19. The V gene is TRBV5-1 and the J gene is TRBJ2-5; the junction holds 8 bases that match TRBD1. The sequence in DNA is TGCGCCAGCAGCTTGGGGACAGGGCTTTGGGAGACCCAGTACTTC. It is translated as CASSLGTGLWETQYF.